Each of the 23 T cell receptor beta chains below was sequenced from the same sample in a study of vaccination effects on CD4 cells after COVID-19. Libraries were prepared by immunoSEQ multiplex PCR; TCRdb keeps only in-frame clonotypes and omits some of them. The sample gives 28,000 or so clones, about 70% of which show up once; roughly a tenth is in the top ten. Their specific antigens are unknown. Peptide-pool stimulation followed by sequencing identified expanded antigen-specific CD4+ clonotypes in the ViraFEST assay. CD4+ T cells were isolated after around ten days of culture. The vaccine given was either BNT162b2 or mRNA-1273, in two doses. The input for sequencing was CD4+ T cells from PBMCs cultured with HCoV-NL63 spike peptides, taken after COVID-19 vaccination. The receptor set was obtained from a human donor who received a COVID-19 vaccine.

This clone was detected a few times. The chain uses TRBV2 and TRBJ1-2, with TRBD1 matching over 7 bases. The CDR3 is 13 residues long. The trim removed 6 bases at V and 6 bases at J, leaving 7 bases unmatched. Germline V CDR1 and CDR2: SNHLY, FYNNEI. The CDR3 DNA is TGTGCCAGCAGCCCATACGGGACAGATGGCTACACCTTC. Protein product: CASSPYGTDGYTF. Using reference TRBV2 and TRBJ1-2 for the parts outside the CDR3, the full variable domain is EPEVTQTPSHQVTQMGQEVILRCVPISNHLYFYWYRQILGQKVEFLVSFYNNEISEKSEIFDDQFSVERPDGSNFTLKIRSTKLEDSAMYFCASSPYGTDGYTFGSGTRLTVV.

The V call is TRBV21-1, the J call TRBJ1-1. TRBV21-1 has pseudogene status. The CDR3 extends over 18 amino acids. CDR3 nucleotides: TGTGCCAGCAGCAAGCGACTGGGGCAGGTGGGGGGAGACACTGAAGCTTTCTTT. Protein: CASSKRLGQVGGDTEAFF.

The chain couples TRBV7-9 to TRBJ1-5; 7 positions match TRBD1. Germline V gives CDR1 SEHNR, CDR2 FQNEAQ (reference sequence). This CDR3 spans 15 amino acids. J was trimmed by 2 bases and V by 5 bases; bases with no gene match: 6. The CDR3 sequence is CASSPDREGNQPQHF. The CDR3 nucleotides read TGTGCCAGCAGCCCAGACAGGGAAGGCAATCAGCCCCAGCATTTT.

The V and J genes are TRBV6-5 and TRBJ2-1; D ambiguous. The CDR3 runs to 15 residues. The V gene lost 6 bases and the J gene lost 5 bases, with 17 bases spanning the gap. CDR1 and CDR2 (germline): MNHEY, SVGAGI. The CDR3 here is CASRVRYPNDNEQFF. CDR3 bases: TGTGCCAGCAGAGTAAGGTACCCCAACGACAATGAGCAGTTCTTC.

This clone appeared a few times. This chain connects TRBV27 to TRBJ2-2; unclear D gene. V dropped 2 bases and J dropped 0 bases, with 13 bases sitting between them. CDR1 MNHEY and CDR2 SMNVEV come from the germline V gene (reference sequence). The CDR3 runs to 17 residues. The CDR3 nucleotides read TGTGCCAGCAGTTTAATACGGCTGCGAACGAACACCGGGGAGCTGTTTTTT. This codes for CASSLIRLRTNTGELFF.

V and J are TRBV6-4 and TRBJ1-2, with D possibly matching TRBD1 (6 bases). The germline V gene encodes CDR1 MRHNA and CDR2 SNTAGT. The length of the CDR3 is 14 residues. With 2 bases removed from V and 8 bases from J, the gap between germline ends came to 15 bases. The CDR3 DNA follows: TGTGCCAGCAGTGACGAGGGGTGGGGGCCCGGCTACACCTTC. Translated: CASSDEGWGPGYTF.

The J gene is TRBJ2-7, the V gene TRBV4-1, with a weak D call TRBD1 (5 bases). The CDR3 sequence is 13 residues long. CDR1 is MGHRA, CDR2 YSYEKL, per germline. Trimming cost V 4 bases and J 5 bases, with 12 bases left between them. CDR3 sequence: CASSRIPGNEQYF. In DNA form, the CDR3 reads TGCGCCAGCAGCCGAATCCCAGGGAACGAGCAGTACTTC.

The chain recombines TRBV10-3 with TRBJ1-6; 9 positions match TRBD1. V was pared by 6 bases and J by 6 bases, with 0 bases of the junction left unmatched. Germline assignment: CDR1 ENHRY and CDR2 SYGVKD. The CDR3 totals 13 residues. The CDR3 DNA sequence: TGTGCCATCAGGACAGGGGGTAATTCACCCCTCCACTTT. Its protein product is CAIRTGGNSPLHF.

This clone was counted between two and nine times. V and J are TRBV5-1 and TRBJ1-2; 7 bases align to TRBD1. Germline V gene lookup returns CDR1 SGHRS and CDR2 YFSETQ. The V gene end was trimmed by 2 bases and the J gene end by 2 bases; junction bases not matched to a gene: 6. The CDR3 runs 15 residues. CDR3 nucleotide sequence: TGCGCCAGCAGCTTCAGGGGGGCATTCAACTATGGCTACACCTTC. This sequence encodes CASSFRGAFNYGYTF.

The table lists this clone with a few counts. The chain uses TRBV6-1 and TRBJ2-1, with D hard to call. This CDR3 has 16 residues. Germline CDR1 and CDR2: MNHNS and SASEGT. With 2 bases removed from V and 8 bases from J, the gap between germline ends came to 19 bases. CDR3 sequence reads: CASSESWVSSGYEQFF. CDR3 nucleotide sequence: TGTGCCAGCAGTGAAAGTTGGGTCTCGTCGGGCTATGAGCAGTTCTTC.

This clone was detected only a few times. The chain is built from TRBV19 and TRBJ2-2, with no clear D. The germline V gene encodes CDR1 LNHDA and CDR2 SQIVND (reference sequence). Trimming pared 7 bases from V and 6 bases from J, leaving 15 bases between. This CDR3 comprises 14 residues. For the CDR3, the DNA is TGTGCCAGTACTCAAGACGGTTGGTCCGGGGAGCTGTTTTTT. It codes for CASTQDGWSGELFF.

The chain joins TRBV18 to TRBJ2-2; 10 bases align to TRBD1. Germline V gene lookup returns CDR1 KGHSH and CDR2 LQKENI. This CDR3 contains 17 residues. The J segment lost 6 bases and the V segment lost 2 bases, leaving 9 bases of the junction unmatched. CDR3 nucleotide sequence: TGTGCCAGCTCACCATGGACTCTTGGACAGGGGGCCGGGGAGCTGTTTTTT. Translated: CASSPWTLGQGAGELFF. Supplemented by reference TRBV18 and TRBJ2-2, the full variable domain reads NAGVMQNPRHLVRRRGQEARLRCSPMKGHSHVYWYRQLPEEGLKFMVYLQKENIIDESGMPKERFSAEFPKEGPSILRIQQVVRGDSAAYFCASSPWTLGQGAGELFFGEGSRLTVL.

The rearrangement uses TRBV6-7 and TRBJ1-3; TRBD1 might be the D (5 bases). TRBV6-7 is annotated as an ORF whose role is uncertain. Trimming left V 2 bases short and J 0 bases short, with 23 bases between. The CDR3 has 20 residues. The CDR3 sequence is CASSYPCGNPQGLSGNTIYF. Here the CDR3 DNA reads TGTGCCAGCAGTTACCCCTGCGGCAACCCTCAGGGCCTCTCTGGAAACACCATATATTTT.

The chain combines TRBV29-1 with TRBJ2-3; D unresolved. The CDR3 totals 14 residues. In germline, CDR1 is SQVTM, CDR2 ANQGSEA. V dropped 5 bases and J dropped 2 bases, with 14 bases sitting between them. The chain's CDR3 is CSVIRWGTTDTQYF. The DNA for the CDR3 is TGCAGCGTTATCAGATGGGGTACCACAGATACGCAGTATTTT.

The V and J genes are TRBV2 and TRBJ1-2; perhaps TRBD1 as D (5 bases). Germline V CDR1 and CDR2: SNHLY, FYNNEI. The CDR3 covers 13 residues. V lost 1 base to trimming and J lost 6 bases, with 9 bases between them. CDR3 coding DNA: TGTGCCAGCAGTGAAGGGCAGGGTGATGGCTACACCTTC. Its translation is CASSEGQGDGYTF.

The rearrangement joins TRBV6-6 to TRBJ1-2, with D perhaps matching TRBD1 (5 bases). Trimming left V 0 bases short and J 6 bases short, with 14 bases between. CDR3 size: 15 residues. From germline, CDR1 is MNHNY and CDR2 SVGAGI (reference sequence). DNA for the CDR3: TGTGCCAGCAGTTACTCACCCAGGGTTCTTGATGGCTACACCTTC. Its translation is CASSYSPRVLDGYTF.

This chain uses TRBV7-2 with TRBJ2-5; TRBD2 matches 9 bases. V was clipped by 0 bases and J by 5 bases; unmatched bases: 4. This CDR3 comprises 15 residues. Germline CDR1 and CDR2: SGHTA and FQGNSA. CDR3 nucleotide sequence: TGTGCCAGCAGCTTAGCTAGCGGGAGTGGGGAGACCCAGTACTTC. Translated: CASSLASGSGETQYF.

This rearrangement joins TRBV11-2 to TRBJ1-2, with D possibly being TRBD1 (5 bases). Germline assignment: CDR1 SGHAT and CDR2 FQNNGV. V lost 3 bases and J 0 bases, leaving 23 bases between the germline ends. The CDR3 is 19 amino acids. CDR3 nucleotide sequence: TGTGCCAGCAGCTTGCCTCAGGGTGCGGGCGACATTACTAACTATGGCTACACCTTC. The encoded protein is CASSLPQGAGDITNYGYTF.

The CDR3 loop is CASSPGTSEQWEQYF. In DNA form, the CDR3 reads TGTGCCAGCAGTCCCGGGACTAGCGAGCAATGGGAGCAGTACTTC. The chain uses TRBV28 and TRBJ2-7, with TRBD2 matching 10 bases. Germline CDR1 is MDHEN and CDR2 is SYDVKM. V was pared by 5 bases and J by 7 bases, with 11 bases of the junction left unmatched. This CDR3 region has 15 residues.

This chain joins TRBV3-1 (or the pseudogene TRBV3-2) and TRBJ2-6; 7 nucleotides match TRBD1. Germline V gives CDR1 LGHDT, CDR2 YNNKEL (reference sequence). Trimming cost V 3 bases and J 3 bases; bases outside gene matches: 5. This CDR3 is 16 amino acids long. The CDR3 coding sequence is TGTGCCAGCAGCCACCGAACAGGGGTTGGGGCCAACGTCCTGACTTTC. It specifies CASSHRTGVGANVLTF.

The chain joins TRBV10-1 to TRBJ2-2; D remains unclear. This CDR3 comprises 12 residues. V was clipped by 4 bases and J by 0 bases, with 0 bases between them. Looked up from germline, CDR1 is WNHNN and CDR2 is SYGVQD (reference sequence). CDR3 in DNA: TGCGCCAGCAGTGCGAACACCGGGGAGCTGTTTTTT. This encodes CASSANTGELFF.

The table lists this clone with a few counts. The CDR3 coding sequence is TGTGCCATCAGTGACAGCGGGGGTGAAGATACGCAGTATTTT. This sequence encodes CAISDSGGEDTQYF. The chain has TRBV10-3 and TRBJ2-3, with 8 bases matching TRBD2. J lost 5 bases, V lost 3 bases, and 4 bases had no gene match. This CDR3 spans 14 amino acids. Germline V gives CDR1 ENHRY, CDR2 SYGVKD.

This clone was seen a single time. This sequence joins TRBV29-1 and TRBJ2-7; a weak D match, TRBD2 (5 bases). V was pared by 6 bases and J by 8 bases, with 17 bases between. Per the germline V gene, CDR1 is SQVTM and CDR2 is ANQGSEA. The length of the CDR3 is 12 residues. The CDR3 coding sequence is TGCAGCGTCCCCGAGGGTTTGGAGAAGCAGTACTTC. Translated, it gives CSVPEGLEKQYF.